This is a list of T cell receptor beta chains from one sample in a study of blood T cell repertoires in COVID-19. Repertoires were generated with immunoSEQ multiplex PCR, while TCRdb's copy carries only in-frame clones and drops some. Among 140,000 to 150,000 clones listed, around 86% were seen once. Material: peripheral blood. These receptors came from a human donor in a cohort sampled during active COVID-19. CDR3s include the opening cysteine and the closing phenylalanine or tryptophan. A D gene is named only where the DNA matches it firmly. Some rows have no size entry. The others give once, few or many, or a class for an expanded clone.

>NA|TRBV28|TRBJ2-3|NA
CASTLGGKTDTQYF
TGTGCCAGCACCTTGGGCGGGAAGACAGATACGCAGTATTTT
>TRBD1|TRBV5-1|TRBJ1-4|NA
CASRANRGGDEKLFF
TGCGCCAGCCGAGCCAACAGGGGGGGCGATGAAAAACTGTTTTTT
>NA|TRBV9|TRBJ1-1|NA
CASSVVTSNTEAFF
TGTGCCAGCAGCGTAGTTACTTCGAACACTGAAGCTTTCTTT
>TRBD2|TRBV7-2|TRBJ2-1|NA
CASSIKTSGSNGEQFF
TGTGCCAGCAGTATAAAGACTAGCGGGAGTAATGGTGAGCAGTTCTTC
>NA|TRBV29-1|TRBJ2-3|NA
CSVAPDTQYF
TGCAGCGTGGCCCCAGATACGCAGTATTTT
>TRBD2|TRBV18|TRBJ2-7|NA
CASSPPSGGSYEQYF
TGTGCCAGCTCACCGCCTAGCGGGGGTTCCTACGAGCAGTACTTC
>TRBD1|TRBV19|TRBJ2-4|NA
CASSIDGPGTVVTKNIQYF
TGTGCCAGTAGTATAGATGGGCCTGGGACAGTCGTAACCAAAAACATTCAGTACTTC
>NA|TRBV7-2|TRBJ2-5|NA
CASSPVMVLQETQYF
TGTGCCAGCAGCCCAGTGATGGTCTTGCAAGAGACCCAGTACTTC
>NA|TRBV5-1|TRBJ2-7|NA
CASSLGGGRTGTYEQYF
TGCGCCAGCAGCTTGGGAGGTGGGAGGACGGGTACCTACGAGCAGTACTTC
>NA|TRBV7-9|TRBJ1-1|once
CASSLEQGWAEAFF
TGTGCCAGCAGCTTAGAGCAGGGTTGGGCTGAAGCTTTCTTT
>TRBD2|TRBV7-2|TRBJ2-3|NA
CASSLYSGRVTDTQYF
TGTGCCAGCAGCTTGTATAGCGGGAGGGTCACAGATACGCAGTATTTT
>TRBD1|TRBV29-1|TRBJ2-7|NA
CSAQPGTGNEQYF
TGCAGCGCCCAACCCGGGACAGGGAACGAGCAGTACTTC
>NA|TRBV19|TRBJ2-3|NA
CASSIEGAGDTQYF
TGTGCCAGTAGTATAGAAGGGGCAGGAGATACGCAGTATTTT
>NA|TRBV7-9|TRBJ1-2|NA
CASSQVGSGGYTF
TGTGCCAGCAGCCAGGTTGGAAGTGGTGGCTACACCTTC
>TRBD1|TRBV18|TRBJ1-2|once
CASSPTGNNYGYTF
TGTGCCAGCTCACCGACAGGGAATAACTATGGCTACACCTTC
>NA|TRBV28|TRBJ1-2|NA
CASRPSRKIAQYGYTF
TGTGCCAGCAGGCCCTCGCGGAAAATCGCCCAGTATGGCTACACCTTC
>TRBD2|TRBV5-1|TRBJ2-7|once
CASSLSGGGFYEQYF
TGCGCCAGCAGCTTGAGTGGCGGGGGATTCTACGAGCAGTACTTC
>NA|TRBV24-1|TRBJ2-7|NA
CATSDQGSYEQYF
TGTGCCACCAGTGATCAGGGCTCCTACGAGCAGTACTTC
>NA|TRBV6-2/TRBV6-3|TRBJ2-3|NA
CASSVQPDTQYF
TGTGCCAGCAGTGTACAGCCGGATACGCAGTATTTT
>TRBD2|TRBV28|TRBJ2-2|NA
CASSLAGGQTGELFF
TGTGCCAGCAGTTTGGCGGGAGGCCAGACCGGGGAGCTGTTTTTT
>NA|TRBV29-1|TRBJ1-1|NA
CSVVGGHLHLTEAFF
TGCAGCGTTGTCGGGGGTCACCTACACCTCACTGAAGCTTTCTTT
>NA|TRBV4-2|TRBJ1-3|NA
CASSLPNAEGGNTIYF
TGTGCCAGCAGCCTACCAAATGCGGAGGGCGGGAACACCATATATTTT
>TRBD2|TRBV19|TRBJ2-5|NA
CASSPELAGTVETQYF
TGTGCCAGTAGTCCCGAACTAGCGGGAACGGTAGAGACCCAGTACTTC